This T cell receptor (beta chain) was profiled in a study of blood T cell repertoires in COVID-19. The CDR3 consists of 17 residues. CDR1 is SGHVS and CDR2 is FNYEAQ in the germline V gene. Trimming took 3 bases from V and 5 from J; bases not matched to a gene: 12. Only in-frame clones appear in the TCRdb table, and some are missing; sequencing was by immunoSEQ multiplex PCR. The repertoire includes more than 200,000 clones, less than 90% of them detected once, and less than 5% sits in the top ten. The sample comprised peripheral blood. This chain joins TRBV7-6 and TRBJ2-1; 8 bases are shared with TRBD2. The sequence was obtained from a man between 60 and 75 years old with acute or convalescent COVID-19. This CDR3 reads CASSLGWGLEVHNEQFF. The DNA for the CDR3 is TGTGCCAGCAGCTTGGGCTGGGGACTAGAGGTCCACAATGAGCAGTTCTTC.